This entry describes one T cell receptor beta chain. A junction boundary mismatches the germline segment, possibly from a read error. CDR1 is MGHDK, CDR2 SYGVNS, per germline. This CDR3 region has 12 residues. This sample was included in a study of blood T cell repertoires in COVID-19. This table comes from immunoSEQ multiplex PCR, and its TCRdb copy is limited to in-frame clones, with some not included. The sample lists 200,000 to 250,000 clones; 90% to 95% were seen once. The receptor's source is a man in his 60s with COVID-19, enrolled during active disease. Sequenced input: peripheral blood. The chain uses TRBV25-1 and TRBJ2-1; 7 nucleotides align to TRBD2. The CDR3 nucleotides read TGTGCCAGCAGTGAATACCCGGGACTAACGATCTTC. Protein sequence: CASSEYPGLTIF.